The rows below give T cell receptor beta chains drawn from one sample of a study of control samples from healthy donors and cancer patients. Data came from immunoSEQ multiplex PCR; TCRdb stores just in-frame clones and leaves some out. The data hold more than 45,000 clones, with less than 95% observed a single time. The sequenced sample consisted of PBMCs. The receptors stem from a man under 40 with colorectal cancer. CDR3s include the opening cysteine and the closing phenylalanine or tryptophan. The D gene is left open where the match is weak. A clone size is listed for some rows: how often the clone was seen (once, few, many), or a class if it is expanded.

clone_size	v_call	j_call	d_call	cdr3_aa	cdr3_nt
once	TRBV5-1	TRBJ2-2	TRBD2	CASSLVLAGENTGELFF	TGCGCCAGCAGCTTGGTCCTAGCGGGGGAGAACACCGGGGAGCTGTTTTTT
-	TRBV19	TRBJ1-4	TRBD1	CASSVRDRPEKLFF	TGTGCCAGTAGTGTCCGGGACAGGCCTGAAAAACTGTTTTTT
-	TRBV5-1	TRBJ2-1	-	CASSTDGGTYNEQFF	TGCGCCAGCAGCACAGACGGCGGCACCTACAATGAGCAGTTCTTC
-	TRBV6-5	TRBJ1-1	TRBD1	CASSVQGARNTEAFF	TGTGCCAGCAGCGTACAGGGGGCCCGGAACACTGAAGCTTTCTTT
-	TRBV29-1	TRBJ1-2	TRBD1	CSVEDGGQGPTF	TGCAGCGTTGAAGATGGGGGACAGGGCCCGACCTTC
-	TRBV19	TRBJ2-1	TRBD1	CASSTRDRFNEQFF	TGTGCCAGTAGTACTAGGGACAGGTTCAATGAGCAGTTCTTC
-	TRBV11-2	TRBJ2-6	-	CASSLNSGTNVLTF	TGTGCCAGCAGCCTGAACTCCGGGACCAACGTCCTGACTTTC
-	TRBV19	TRBJ2-3	-	CASIGRDTQYF	TGTGCCAGTATAGGGCGAGATACGCAGTATTTT
-	TRBV6-1	TRBJ2-3	TRBD1	CASSELWDRLTDTQYF	TGTGCCAGCAGTGAATTGTGGGACAGACTCACAGATACGCAGTATTTT
-	TRBV10-2	TRBJ1-3	TRBD1	CASRENRGISGNTIYF	TGCGCCAGCAGGGAAAACAGGGGAATCTCTGGAAACACCATATATTTT
-	TRBV6-5	TRBJ2-5	TRBD2	CASSYSSGGPETQYF	TGTGCCAGCAGTTACTCAAGCGGGGGGCCAGAGACCCAGTACTTC
-	TRBV11-2	TRBJ2-3	TRBD2	CASGYGGGRGADTQYF	TGTGCCAGCGGGTATGGCGGGGGGCGAGGCGCAGATACGCAGTATTTT
-	TRBV3-1/TRBV3-2	TRBJ1-1	TRBD1	CASSLLQGITEAFF	TGTGCCAGCAGCCTTTTACAGGGGATCACTGAAGCTTTCTTT
-	TRBV19	TRBJ2-1	-	CASSITPSQGDNEQFF	TGTGCCAGTAGTATAACCCCCTCGCAGGGTGACAATGAGCAGTTCTTC
-	TRBV4-3	TRBJ1-5	TRBD1	CASSQARQGGQPQHF	TGCGCCAGCAGCCAAGCTAGACAGGGTGGTCAGCCCCAGCATTTT
-	TRBV5-1	TRBJ1-2	TRBD1	CASGIRGDYGYTF	TGCGCCAGCGGGATCAGGGGGGACTATGGCTACACCTTC
-	TRBV27	TRBJ2-3	TRBD2	CASLAGDTQYF	TGTGCCAGTCTAGCGGGAGATACGCAGTATTTT
-	TRBV6-2/TRBV6-3	TRBJ2-1	TRBD2	CASSYNPRLAGGARSYNEQFF	TGTGCCAGCAGTTACAACCCGAGACTAGCGGGGGGCGCTCGCTCCTACAATGAGCAGTTCTTC
-	TRBV5-4	TRBJ2-6	-	CASSTGGPRAAGANVLTF	TGTGCCAGCAGCACCGGCGGCCCCAGGGCGGCTGGGGCCAACGTCCTGACTTTC
once	TRBV9	TRBJ1-2	-	CASSAGATNYGYTF	TGTGCCAGCAGCGCGGGCGCTACTAACTATGGCTACACCTTC
-	TRBV30	TRBJ1-1	-	CACQEAGLVNTEAFF	TGTGCCTGCCAAGAGGCAGGGCTGGTGAACACTGAAGCTTTCTTT
-	TRBV19	TRBJ1-1	TRBD1	CASSIETGSLPEAFF	TGTGCCAGTAGTATAGAGACAGGGTCTTTACCTGAAGCTTTCTTT
-	TRBV9	TRBJ1-5	-	CASSVGPFSNQPQHF	TGTGCCAGCAGCGTAGGGCCTTTTAGCAATCAGCCCCAGCATTTT
-	TRBV10-2	TRBJ2-1	-	CASSDEPPYNEQFF	TGCGCCAGCAGTGATGAACCGCCCTACAATGAGCAGTTCTTC
-	TRBV11-2	TRBJ1-2	-	CASSLGGDNGYTF	TGTGCCAGCAGCTTAGGAGGGGATAATGGCTACACCTTC
-	TRBV6-5	TRBJ2-1	TRBD2	CATEAGLEGNEQFF	TGTGCCACGGAGGCGGGACTAGAGGGGAATGAGCAGTTCTTC
-	TRBV3-1/TRBV3-2	TRBJ1-2	TRBD1	CASSWEQGLYGYTF	TGTGCCAGCAGCTGGGAACAGGGGCTGTATGGCTACACCTTC
-	TRBV9	TRBJ2-5	TRBD2	CASSALGGIGETQYF	TGTGCCAGCAGCGCCCTGGGGGGGATAGGGGAGACCCAGTACTTC
-	TRBV5-4	TRBJ1-2	-	CASREQGTNYGYTF	TGTGCCAGCAGGGAACAGGGTACTAACTATGGCTACACCTTC
-	TRBV12-3/TRBV12-4	TRBJ1-1	-	CASSLVGGTEAFF	TGTGCCAGCAGTTTAGTCGGGGGGACTGAAGCTTTCTTT
-	TRBV6-5	TRBJ2-5	TRBD1	CASTPQGWETQYF	TGTGCCAGCACTCCACAGGGGTGGGAGACCCAGTACTTC
-	TRBV6-5	TRBJ1-6	-	CASTAGPYNSPLHF	TGTGCCAGCACCGCGGGCCCCTATAATTCACCCCTCCACTTT
-	TRBV3-1/TRBV3-2	TRBJ1-2	-	CASSQGRSARYGCAF	TGTGCCAGCAGCCAAGGCCGGAGCGCCCGCTATGGTTGCGCCTTC
-	TRBV5-1	TRBJ2-1	TRBD2	CASSLLAGEDNEQFF	TGCGCCAGCAGCTTGTTAGCGGGGGAGGACAATGAGCAGTTCTTC
-	TRBV6-5	TRBJ1-2	TRBD1	CASSYQPTGSSDGYTF	TGTGCCAGCAGTTACCAACCGACAGGGTCATCCGATGGCTACACCTTC
-	TRBV6-6	TRBJ1-3	-	CASSLLGAGNTIYF	TGTGCCAGCAGCCTCCTGGGAGCTGGAAACACCATATATTTT
-	TRBV9	TRBJ2-3	-	CASSAVGARGAPDTQYF	TGTGCCAGCAGCGCCGTAGGGGCTAGGGGCGCCCCAGATACGCAGTATTTT
once	TRBV6-2/TRBV6-3	TRBJ2-5	-	CASSPRDIQETQYF	TGTGCCAGCAGCCCCAGGGACATCCAAGAGACCCAGTACTTC
-	TRBV29-1	TRBJ1-2	-	CSVEDEREAMSGYTF	TGCAGCGTTGAAGATGAACGGGAGGCTATGTCGGGCTACACCTTC
-	TRBV3-1/TRBV3-2	TRBJ1-4	TRBD1	CASSPPRQGSTNEKLFF	TGTGCCAGCAGCCCTCCGCGACAGGGCTCAACTAATGAAAAACTGTTTTTT
-	TRBV5-4	TRBJ1-3	-	CASSWGTGKNPRNTIYF	TGTGCCAGCAGCTGGGGTACTGGGAAAAACCCCAGGAACACCATATATTTT
-	TRBV10-3	TRBJ1-1	-	CAIRGDILNTEAFF	TGTGCCATCAGGGGGGACATCCTGAACACTGAAGCTTTCTTT
-	TRBV7-2	TRBJ1-2	TRBD1	CASSLAHEGAVGYTF	TGTGCCAGCAGCTTAGCGCACGAGGGGGCCGTTGGCTACACCTTC
-	TRBV7-2	TRBJ2-1	TRBD2	CASSFVAGGQRNEQFF	TGTGCCAGCAGTTTCGTAGCGGGGGGGCAAAGGAATGAGCAGTTCTTC
-	TRBV5-1	TRBJ2-3	TRBD2	CASSPALAGGPGTQYF	TGCGCCAGCAGTCCGGCACTAGCGGGGGGGCCGGGGACGCAGTATTTT
-	TRBV5-1	TRBJ1-3	-	CASSLAGNGNTIYF	TGCGCCAGCAGCTTGGCCGGCAATGGCAACACCATATATTTT
-	TRBV4-3	TRBJ1-3	-	CASSQESGNSGNTIYF	TGCGCCAGCAGCCAAGAGTCAGGGAATTCTGGAAACACCATATATTTT
-	TRBV24-1	TRBJ2-2	-	CATSQGPGRLFF	TGTGCCACAAGTCAAGGCCCCGGGAGACTGTTTTTT
-	TRBV11-2	TRBJ2-3	-	CASSLFERGTDTQYF	TGTGCCAGCAGCTTATTCGAGCGGGGCACAGATACGCAGTATTTT